This is a list of T cell receptor beta chains from one sample in a study of blood T cell repertoires in COVID-19. Profiled with immunoSEQ multiplex PCR; TCRdb holds only in-frame clones, not every one. The data show 55,000 or so clones, with roughly four fifths seen just once and around 5.9% held by the top ten. Material: peripheral blood. The receptors were gathered from a human donor in a cohort sampled during active or convalescent COVID-19. The conserved cysteine and the conserved F or W are not part of the CDR3 here. D genes are given only for firm matches.

v_gene,d_gene,CDR3aa
TRBV11-2,TRBD1,ASSLIGTGDLNYGYT
TRBV5-6,NA,ASSSGGNGYT
TRBV10-3,NA,AISESAVMNTEAF
TRBV18,NA,ASSPPPAYNEQF
TRBV5-1,NA,ASSLDGGGYNEQF
TRBV7-9,NA,ASSSPQGSQETQY
TRBV29-1,TRBD2,SAEASSGGKDLDTQY
TRBV19,NA,ASSRDRQANYGYT
TRBV12-3/TRBV12-4,NA,ASSFRQDNEQF
TRBV7-9,TRBD1,ASSQDRGVGYGYT